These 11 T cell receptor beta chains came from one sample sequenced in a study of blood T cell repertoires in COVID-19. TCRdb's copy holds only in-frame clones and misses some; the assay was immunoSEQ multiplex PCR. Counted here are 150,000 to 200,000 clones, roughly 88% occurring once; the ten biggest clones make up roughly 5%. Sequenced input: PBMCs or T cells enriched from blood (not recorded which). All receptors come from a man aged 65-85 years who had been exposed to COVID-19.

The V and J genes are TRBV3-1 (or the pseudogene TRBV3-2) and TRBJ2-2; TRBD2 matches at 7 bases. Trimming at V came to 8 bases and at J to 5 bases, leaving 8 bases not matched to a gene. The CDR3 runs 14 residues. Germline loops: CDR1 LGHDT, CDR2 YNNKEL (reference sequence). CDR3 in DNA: TGTGCCAGCTCTCGCGGCGGGAGAACCGGGGAGCTGTTTTTT. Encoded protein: CASSRGGRTGELFF.

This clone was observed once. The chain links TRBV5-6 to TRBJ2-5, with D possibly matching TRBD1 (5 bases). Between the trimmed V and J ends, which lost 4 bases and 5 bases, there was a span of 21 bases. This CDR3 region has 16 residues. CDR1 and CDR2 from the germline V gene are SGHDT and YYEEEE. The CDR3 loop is CASSPWQGVSVETQYF. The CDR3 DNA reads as TGTGCCAGCAGCCCTTGGCAAGGGGTTTCAGTCGAGACCCAGTACTTC.

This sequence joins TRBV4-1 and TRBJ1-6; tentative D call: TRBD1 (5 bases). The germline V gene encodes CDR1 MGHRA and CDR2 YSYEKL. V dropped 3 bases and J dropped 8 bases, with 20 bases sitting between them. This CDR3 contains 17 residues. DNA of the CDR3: TGCGCCAGCAGCCACCTTTCGCAGGGTGGGTCCTATTCACCCCTCCACTTT. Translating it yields CASSHLSQGGSYSPLHF.

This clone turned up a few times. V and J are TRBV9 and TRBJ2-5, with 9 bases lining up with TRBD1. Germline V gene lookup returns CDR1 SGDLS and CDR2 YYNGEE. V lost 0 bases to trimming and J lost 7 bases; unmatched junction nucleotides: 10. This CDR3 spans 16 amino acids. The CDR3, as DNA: TGTGCCAGCAGCGTAGACCCGGGACAGGGTATCGGGACCCAGTACTTC. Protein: CASSVDPGQGIGTQYF.

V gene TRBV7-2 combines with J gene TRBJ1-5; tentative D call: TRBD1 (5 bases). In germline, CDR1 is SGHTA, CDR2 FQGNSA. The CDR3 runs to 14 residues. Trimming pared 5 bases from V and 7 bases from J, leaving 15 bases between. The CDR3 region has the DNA TGTGCCAGCAGCACCGACAGCAGAGCCCAGCCCCAGCATTTT. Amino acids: CASSTDSRAQPQHF.

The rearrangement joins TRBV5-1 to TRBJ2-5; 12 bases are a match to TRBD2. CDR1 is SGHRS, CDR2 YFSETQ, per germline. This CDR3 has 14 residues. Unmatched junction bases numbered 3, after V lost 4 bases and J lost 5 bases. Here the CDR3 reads CASSVGLAGETQYF. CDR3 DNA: TGCGCCAGCAGCGTTGGACTAGCGGGGGAGACCCAGTACTTC.

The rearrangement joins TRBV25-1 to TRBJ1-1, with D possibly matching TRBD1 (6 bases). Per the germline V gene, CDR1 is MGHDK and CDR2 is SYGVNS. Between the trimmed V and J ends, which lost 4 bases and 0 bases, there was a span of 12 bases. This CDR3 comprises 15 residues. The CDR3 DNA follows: TGTGCCAGCAGTGCATCGGACAGATTGAACACTGAAGCTTTCTTT. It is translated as CASSASDRLNTEAFF.

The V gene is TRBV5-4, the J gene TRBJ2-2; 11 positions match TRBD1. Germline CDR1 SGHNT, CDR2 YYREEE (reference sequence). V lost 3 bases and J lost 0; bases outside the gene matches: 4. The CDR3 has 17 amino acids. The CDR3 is CASSSRTGGSNTGELFF. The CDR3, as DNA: TGTGCCAGCAGCTCCCGGACAGGGGGCTCGAACACCGGGGAGCTGTTTTTT.

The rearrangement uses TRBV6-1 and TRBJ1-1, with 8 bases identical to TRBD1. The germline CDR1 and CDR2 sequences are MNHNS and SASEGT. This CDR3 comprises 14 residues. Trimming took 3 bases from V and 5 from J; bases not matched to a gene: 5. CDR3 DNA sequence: TGTGCCAGCAGTGAGGCAGGGGGCATGACTGAAGCTTTCTTT. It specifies CASSEAGGMTEAFF.

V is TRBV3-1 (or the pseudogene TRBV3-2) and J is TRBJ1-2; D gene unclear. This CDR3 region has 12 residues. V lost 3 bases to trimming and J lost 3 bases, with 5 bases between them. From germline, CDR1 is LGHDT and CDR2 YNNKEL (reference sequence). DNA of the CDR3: TGTGCCAGCAGCCAGGAGGACTATGGCTACACCTTC. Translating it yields CASSQEDYGYTF.

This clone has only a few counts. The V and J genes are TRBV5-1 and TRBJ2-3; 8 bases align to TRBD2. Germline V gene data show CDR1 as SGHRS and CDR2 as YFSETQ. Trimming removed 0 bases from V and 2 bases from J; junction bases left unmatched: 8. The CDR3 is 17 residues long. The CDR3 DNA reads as TGCGCCAGCAGCTTGGCGGGTACTAGCGGACCCACAGATACGCAGTATTTT. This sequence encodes CASSLAGTSGPTDTQYF.